This T cell receptor (beta chain) was sequenced in a study of beta chain features in type 1 diabetes. The isolated RNA, all of it, was reverse transcribed, so expressed TCRB transcripts were what got sequenced. Libraries were prepared by immunoSEQ multiplex PCR; TCRdb keeps only in-frame clonotypes and omits some of them. The sample holds 300,000 to 350,000 clones, roughly 14% seen once. Cell sorting via CD45RO/CCR7/CD25/CD127/CD95/CD27 was performed to obtain CD4+ naive, central memory, regulatory and stem cell-like memory cells. As regards this clone: Its target is not known.

The germline V gene encodes CDR1 LGHNT and CDR2 FRNRAP. The CDR3 sequence is 15 residues long. The V end lost 2 bases, the J end lost 7 bases, and 15 bases lay between the germline ends. Regarding the study as a whole: The study notes PCR might favor shorter templates equally in patients and controls. All four CD4+ subsets from Type 1 diabetes patients carried moderately but significantly shorter TCRB CDR3s. TCRB rearrangement may or may not be influenced by HLA type; here this remained unresolved.

Sequenced material: naive CD4+ T cells from blood. This chain links TRBV12-5 with TRBJ2-1; D may be TRBD2 (5 bases). The receptor was derived from a woman younger than 35 with type 1 diabetes. CDR3 protein: CASGLITGKWNEQFF. DNA for the CDR3: TGTGCTAGTGGTTTGATTACCGGGAAATGGAATGAGCAGTTCTTC.